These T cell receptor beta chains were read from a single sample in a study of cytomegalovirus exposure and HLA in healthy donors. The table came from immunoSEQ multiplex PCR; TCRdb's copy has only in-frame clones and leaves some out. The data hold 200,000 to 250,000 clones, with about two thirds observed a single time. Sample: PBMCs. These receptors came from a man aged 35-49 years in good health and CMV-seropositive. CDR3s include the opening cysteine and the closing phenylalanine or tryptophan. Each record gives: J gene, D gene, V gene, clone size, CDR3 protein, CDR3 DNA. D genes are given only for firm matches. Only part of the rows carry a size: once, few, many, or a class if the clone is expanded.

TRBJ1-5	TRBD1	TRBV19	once	CASSINRGGRSNQPQHF	TGTGCCAGTAGTATCAACAGGGGGGGTCGGAGCAATCAGCCCCAGCATTTT
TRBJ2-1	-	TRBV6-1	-	CASSDLGTPYINEQFF	TGTGCCAGCAGTGACTTAGGGACACCTTACATCAATGAGCAGTTCTTC
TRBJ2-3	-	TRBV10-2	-	CASSEGLVVLTDTQYF	TGCGCCAGCAGTGAGGGGCTGGTGGTTTTAACAGATACGCAGTATTTT
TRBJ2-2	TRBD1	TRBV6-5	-	CASRLTGFSPGELFF	TGTGCCAGCAGGTTGACAGGGTTCAGCCCCGGCGAGCTGTTTTTT
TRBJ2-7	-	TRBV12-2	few	CASRFSGDHYEQYF	TGTGCAAGTCGCTTCTCAGGGGATCACTACGAGCAGTACTTC
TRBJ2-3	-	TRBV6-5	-	CASSPGRGSTDTQYF	TGTGCCAGCAGTCCCGGACGGGGGAGCACAGATACGCAGTATTTT
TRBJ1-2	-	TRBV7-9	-	CASSLATGDYTF	TGTGCCAGCAGCTTAGCGACAGGTGACTACACCTTC
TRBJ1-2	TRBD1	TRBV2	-	CASSEGGDRGTLGYTF	TGTGCCAGCAGTGAGGGTGGGGACAGGGGGACTCTTGGCTACACCTTC
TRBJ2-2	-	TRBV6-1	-	CASRLHLNTGELFF	TGTGCCAGCAGATTACATCTGAACACCGGGGAGCTGTTTTTT
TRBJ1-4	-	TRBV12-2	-	CASRLEGGEALNEKLFF	TGTGCAAGTCGCTTAGAAGGGGGGGAGGCCCTTAATGAAAAACTGTTTTTT
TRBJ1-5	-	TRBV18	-	CASSPTVGGINQPQHF	TGTGCCAGCTCACCAACTGTAGGGGGAATCAATCAGCCCCAGCATTTT
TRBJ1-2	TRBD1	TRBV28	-	CASSFTQGQRSYGYTF	TGTGCCAGCAGTTTCACCCAGGGACAGCGCTCGTATGGCTACACCTTC
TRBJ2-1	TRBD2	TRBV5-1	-	CASSWGRGQRGGPSVVYNEQFF	TGCGCCAGCAGCTGGGGACGGGGGCAGCGGGGGGGCCCTTCCGTGGTCTACAATGAGCAGTTCTTC
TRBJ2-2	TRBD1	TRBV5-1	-	CASSPGPGTDTGELFF	TGCGCCAGCAGCCCCGGCCCCGGGACAGACACCGGGGAGCTGTTTTTT
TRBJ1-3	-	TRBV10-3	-	CAISPAGKLGGNTIYF	TGTGCCATCTCCCCGGCGGGGAAACTTGGTGGAAACACCATATATTTT
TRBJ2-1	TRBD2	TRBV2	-	CASRAGLATYNEQFF	TGTGCCAGCAGGGCGGGACTAGCGACCTACAATGAGCAGTTCTTC
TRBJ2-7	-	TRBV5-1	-	CASSFTGCEQYF	TGCGCCAGCAGCTTTACAGGGTGCGAGCAGTACTTC
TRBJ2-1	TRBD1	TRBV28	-	CASIKGGTGGNEQFF	TGTGCCAGCATCAAGGGGGGGACAGGGGGGAATGAGCAGTTCTTC
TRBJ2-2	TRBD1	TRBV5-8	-	CASSSDRGRSYGELFF	TGTGCCAGCAGCTCGGACAGGGGGCGATCATACGGGGAGCTGTTTTTT
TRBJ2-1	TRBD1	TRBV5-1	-	CASSLVGTGGHNEQFF	TGCGCCAGCAGCTTGGTTGGGACAGGGGGACACAATGAGCAGTTCTTC
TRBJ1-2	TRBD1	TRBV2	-	CASSADRTTNYGYTF	TGTGCCAGCAGCGCGGACAGGACAACTAACTATGGCTACACCTTC
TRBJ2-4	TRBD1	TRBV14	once	CASSQRRDRGLGFAKNIQYF	TGTGCCAGCAGCCAACGCCGGGACAGGGGGCTAGGTTTTGCCAAAAACATTCAGTACTTC
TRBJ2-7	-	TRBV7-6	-	CASSLWPGDQGFNEQYF	TGTGCCAGCAGCTTATGGCCGGGCGATCAGGGGTTCAACGAGCAGTACTTC
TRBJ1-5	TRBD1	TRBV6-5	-	CASSPGQGVSQPQHF	TGTGCCAGCAGCCCTGGACAGGGGGTGAGTCAGCCCCAGCATTTT
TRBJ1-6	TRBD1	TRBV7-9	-	CSSRIQGESSPLHF	TGTTCCAGCAGGATCCAGGGGGAGAGTTCACCCCTCCACTTT
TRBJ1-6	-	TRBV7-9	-	CASSLGAGGQSNSPLHF	TGTGCCAGCAGCTTAGGCGCGGGAGGGCAGAGTAATTCACCCCTCCACTTT
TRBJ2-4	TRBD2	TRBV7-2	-	CASSLQEGGYIQYF	TGTGCCAGCAGCCTCCAAGAGGGAGGGTACATTCAGTACTTC
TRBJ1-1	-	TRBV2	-	CASSEFMNTEAFF	TGTGCCAGCTCCGAGTTCATGAACACTGAAGCTTTCTTT
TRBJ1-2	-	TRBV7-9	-	CASSLVGNGANYGYTF	TGTGCCAGCAGCTTAGTCGGGAATGGGGCTAACTATGGCTACACCTTC
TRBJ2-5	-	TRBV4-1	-	CASSQEFDQQGWETQYF	TGCGCCAGCAGTCAAGAATTTGACCAGCAGGGCTGGGAGACCCAGTACTTC
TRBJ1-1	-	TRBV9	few	CASSPRGGGNTEAFF	TGTGCCAGCAGCCCCCGAGGGGGGGGGAACACTGAAGCTTTCTTT
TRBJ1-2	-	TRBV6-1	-	CASSSGSKRGYGYTF	TGTGCCAGCAGTTCGGGGTCGAAACGCGGCTATGGCTACACCTTC
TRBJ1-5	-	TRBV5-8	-	CASGQGLSQPQHF	TGTGCCAGCGGGCAGGGGTTGAGTCAGCCCCAGCATTTT
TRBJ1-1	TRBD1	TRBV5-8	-	CASSLGTGNTEAFF	TGTGCCAGCAGCTTGGGGACAGGGAACACTGAAGCTTTCTTT
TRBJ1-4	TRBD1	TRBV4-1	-	CASSQSGTGNEKLFF	TGCGCCAGCAGCCAAAGTGGGACAGGGAATGAAAAACTGTTTTTT
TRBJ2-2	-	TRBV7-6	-	CASSPPGSGELFF	TGTGCCAGCAGCCCACCGGGGTCCGGGGAGCTGTTTTTT
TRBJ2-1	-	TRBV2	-	CASSQDFVVNEQFF	TGTGCCAGCAGTCAGGACTTCGTTGTTAATGAGCAGTTCTTC
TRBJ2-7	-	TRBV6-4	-	CASSDLGGRVDREQYF	TGTGCCAGCAGTGACTTAGGGGGGAGGGTAGATCGCGAGCAGTACTTC
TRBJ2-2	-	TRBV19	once	CASRGGALGELFF	TGTGCCAGTAGAGGGGGGGCCTTAGGGGAGCTGTTTTTT
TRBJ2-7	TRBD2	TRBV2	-	CASSQTSATYEQYF	TGTGCCAGCAGCCAAACTAGCGCAACCTACGAGCAGTACTTC
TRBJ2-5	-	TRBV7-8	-	CASSLVGTGGGWETQYF	TGTGCCAGCAGCTTAGTCGGTACTGGCGGGGGCTGGGAGACCCAGTACTTC
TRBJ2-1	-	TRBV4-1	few	CASSQNRAEQFF	TGCGCCAGCAGCCAAAACAGGGCTGAGCAGTTCTTC
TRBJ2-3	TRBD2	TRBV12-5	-	CASGSSGALGSTDTQYF	TGTGCTAGTGGTTCTAGCGGGGCTTTGGGGAGCACAGATACGCAGTATTTT
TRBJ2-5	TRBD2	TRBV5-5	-	CASSSGLAGGQETQYF	TGTGCCAGCAGCTCTGGACTAGCGGGGGGCCAAGAGACCCAGTACTTC
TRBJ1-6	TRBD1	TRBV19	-	CASSPGTGISPLHF	TGTGCCAGTAGTCCCGGGACAGGGATTTCACCCCTCCACTTT
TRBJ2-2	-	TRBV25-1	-	CASRRTHSGGNTGELFF	TGTGCCAGCAGAAGGACACACTCGGGGGGCAACACCGGGGAGCTGTTTTTT
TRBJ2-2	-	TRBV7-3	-	CASGLTGGELFF	TGTGCCAGCGGACTCACAGGGGGGGAGCTGTTTTTT
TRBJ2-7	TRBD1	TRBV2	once	CASSGTGLGEQYF	TGTGCCAGCAGTGGGACAGGGTTAGGCGAGCAGTACTTC
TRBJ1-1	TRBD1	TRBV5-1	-	CASSPLGQANTEAFF	TGCGCCAGCAGCCCCCTGGGACAGGCGAACACTGAAGCTTTCTTT
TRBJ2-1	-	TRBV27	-	CASIKAGASSYNEQFF	TGTGCCAGCATTAAGGCGGGGGCCAGCTCCTACAATGAGCAGTTCTTC
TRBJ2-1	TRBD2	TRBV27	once	CASSLTSGTYNEQFF	TGTGCCAGCAGTTTAACTAGCGGTACCTACAATGAGCAGTTCTTC